Listed below are T cell receptor beta chains from one sample, sequenced in a study of cytomegalovirus exposure and HLA in healthy donors. Produced via immunoSEQ multiplex PCR; TCRdb's table is partial and in-frame only. The sample has roughly 60,000 clones; roughly 94% are singletons. The specimen was PBMCs. Receptors originate from a man in his late teens or twenties in good health and CMV-seronegative. Both conserved end residues are part of each CDR3. D genes are given only for firm matches. Rows may omit the clone size; those that give it use once, few, many or a size class.

d_gene,j_gene,v_gene,abundance,CDR3nt,CDR3aa
TRBD1,TRBJ1-1,TRBV7-2,-,TGTGCCAGCAGCCCGACAGGGGAGGCTTTCTTT,CASSPTGEAFF
-,TRBJ2-7,TRBV11-2,-,TGTGCCAGCAGCTTAGAATTAGCTAGCTCAACCTACGAGCAGTACTTC,CASSLELASSTYEQYF
TRBD1,TRBJ1-1,TRBV5-1,-,TGCGCCAGCAGCTTGGGACAGGGGAATGTCTTACGGGCTTTCTTT,CASSLGQGNVLRAFF
TRBD2,TRBJ2-1,TRBV6-1,-,TGTGCCAGCAGTGGGCGGGCTAGCGGGAATGATGAGCAGTTCTTC,CASSGRASGNDEQFF
-,TRBJ2-1,TRBV2,-,TGTGCCAGCAGACAGGGCAATGAGCAGTTCTTC,CASRQGNEQFF
-,TRBJ2-2,TRBV7-2,-,TGTGCCAGCAGCTTAGGACAGACCACCGGGGAGCTGTTTTTT,CASSLGQTTGELFF
-,TRBJ2-1,TRBV28,-,TGTGCCAGCAGTTTAAGTTCCCCGAGTGAGCAGTTCTTC,CASSLSSPSEQFF
TRBD1,TRBJ1-5,TRBV6-4,once,TGTGCCAGCAGTGACTCGAGGGGACAGTCGAATCAGCCCCAGCATTTT,CASSDSRGQSNQPQHF
TRBD2,TRBJ2-3,TRBV6-5,once,TGTGCCAGCGTACCTGCGGGGGTGGCAGATACGCAGTATTTT,CASVPAGVADTQYF
TRBD2,TRBJ2-1,TRBV7-9,-,TGTGCCAGCAGCCCCGAAGGAGGGGTGGGAGCGGGAGGGCGAAATGAGCAGTTCTTC,CASSPEGGVGAGGRNEQFF
TRBD2,TRBJ2-7,TRBV5-1,-,TGCGCCAGCAGCTTAGGACTAGGGGACTACGAGCAGTACTTC,CASSLGLGDYEQYF
-,TRBJ2-3,TRBV6-1,-,TGTGCCAGCAGTGAGAAAGAGACAGATACGCAGTATTTT,CASSEKETDTQYF
-,TRBJ2-1,TRBV7-9,-,TGTGCCAGCAGCTTAGCCCTTATAGTATCTTACAATGAGCAGTTCTTC,CASSLALIVSYNEQFF
-,TRBJ2-2,TRBV7-9,-,TGTGCCAGCAGCTTTTTAGTGGTGAACACCGGGGAGCTGTTTTTT,CASSFLVVNTGELFF
TRBD2,TRBJ2-3,TRBV2,-,TGTGCCAGCAGTGGGCGACTAGCGGGAGGGGCAGATACGCAGTATTTT,CASSGRLAGGADTQYF
-,TRBJ1-1,TRBV6-5,once,TGTGCCAGCAGTCGCACAAACCCCCCAAACACTGAAGCTTTCTTT,CASSRTNPPNTEAFF
TRBD1,TRBJ2-7,TRBV6-6,once,TGTGCCAGCAGTCGGGGGACAGGCATACTTTACTTC,CASSRGTGILYF
TRBD1,TRBJ2-5,TRBV18,-,TGTGCCAGCTCGCCACAGGGGCCGAGAGGAGACCAAGAGACCCAGTACTTC,CASSPQGPRGDQETQYF